The entry below describes one T cell receptor (beta chain). Its antigen is currently unknown. Primers: 60 Vbeta forward and 13 Jbeta reverse. TCRdb's table, derived via immunoSEQ multiplex PCR, lists solely in-frame clones and lacks some. This sample has about 130,000 clones, with roughly four fifths found just once. Germline V gene data show CDR1 as LNHDA and CDR2 as SQIVND (reference sequence). This CDR3 contains 14 residues. The V end lost 4 bases, the J end lost 3 bases, and 12 bases lay between the germline ends. The record originates from a study of cytomegalovirus exposure and HLA in healthy donors. Study at large: Of the donors genotyped, several hundred in all, 65% to 90% fell in the Caucasian-associated ancestry cluster.

Study results and limitations: Presence/absence analyses assumed roughly uniform sequencing depth across donors, which may not hold. Later analysis demonstrated an association between a missense DCLRE1C variant and TCR beta V- and J-gene trimming.

The receptor was derived from a woman in her thirties or forties in good health and CMV-seropositive. The sequenced material came from PBMCs. This rearrangement joins TRBV19 to TRBJ1-2, with D tentatively TRBD1 (5 bases). The CDR3 loop is CASSTIAGYYGYTF. CDR3 coding DNA: TGTGCCAGTAGTACAATTGCAGGGTACTATGGCTACACCTTC.